This TCR beta chain was recorded in a study of molecular identifiers for immune sequencing clone quantification. Library preparation followed earlier protocols using designated TCR primers. MiXCR, run by TCRdb on the PCR reads, gives a single entry per CDR3 protein. The sample lists around 470,000 distinct CDR3 sequences; around 23% were seen once. Researchers sorted naive CD8 T cells as cells that were CD8+CD4-CCR7+CD45RA+. J lost 3 bases, V lost 3 bases, and 8 bases had no gene match. Germline V gene data show CDR1 as SGDLS and CDR2 as YYNGEE. CDR3 length: 16 amino acids. The sample consisted of naive CD8+ T cells from blood, with Jurkat cell RNA spiked in. Regarding subset: FACS-sorted CD8+CD4-CCR7+CD45RA+ naive T cells. The origin of this receptor is a human donor in good health. Some libraries in this study had Jurkat cell RNA spiked in. J is TRBJ2-3 and V is TRBV9; 9 positions agree with TRBD1. The CDR3 here is CASSETTGTGTDTQYF. The CDR3, as DNA: TGTGCCAGCAGCGAAACCACCGGGACAGGGACAGATACGCAGTATTTT.